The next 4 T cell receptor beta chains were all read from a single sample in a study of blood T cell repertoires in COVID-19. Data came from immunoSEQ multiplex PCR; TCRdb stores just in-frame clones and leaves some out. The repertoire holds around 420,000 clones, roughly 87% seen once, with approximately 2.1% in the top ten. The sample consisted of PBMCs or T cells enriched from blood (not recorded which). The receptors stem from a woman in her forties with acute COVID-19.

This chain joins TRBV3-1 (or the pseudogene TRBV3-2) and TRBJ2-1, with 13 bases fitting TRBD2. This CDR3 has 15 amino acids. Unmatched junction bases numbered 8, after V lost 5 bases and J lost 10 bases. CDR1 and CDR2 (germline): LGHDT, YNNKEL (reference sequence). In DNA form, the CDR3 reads TGTGCCAGCAGCTCCGGGACTAGCGGGGTAGAGGAGCAGTTCTTC. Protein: CASSSGTSGVEEQFF.

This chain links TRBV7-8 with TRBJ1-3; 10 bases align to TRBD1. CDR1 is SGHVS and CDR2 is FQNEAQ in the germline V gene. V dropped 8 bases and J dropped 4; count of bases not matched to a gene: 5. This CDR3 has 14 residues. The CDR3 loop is CASLGQGTGNTIYF. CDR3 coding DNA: TGTGCCAGCCTGGGACAGGGGACCGGAAACACCATATATTTT. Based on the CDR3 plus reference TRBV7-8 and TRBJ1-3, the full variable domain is GAGVSQSPRYKVAKRGQDVALRCDPISGHVSLFWYQQALGQGPEFLTYFQNEAQLDKSGLPSDRFFAERPEGSVSTLKIQRTQQEDSAVYLCASLGQGTGNTIYFGEGSWLTVV.

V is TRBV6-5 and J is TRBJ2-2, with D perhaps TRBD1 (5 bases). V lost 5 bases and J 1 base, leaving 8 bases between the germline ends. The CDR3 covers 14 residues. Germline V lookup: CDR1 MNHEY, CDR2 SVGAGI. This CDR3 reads CASSRQKNTGELFF. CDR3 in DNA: TGTGCCAGCAGTCGACAGAAGAACACCGGGGAGCTGTTTTTT.

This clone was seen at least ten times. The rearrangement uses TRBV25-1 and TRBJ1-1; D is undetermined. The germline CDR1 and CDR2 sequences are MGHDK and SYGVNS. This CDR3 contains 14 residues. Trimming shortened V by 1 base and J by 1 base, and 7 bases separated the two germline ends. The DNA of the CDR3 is TGTGCCAGCAGTGAATGGGGAGAGAACACTGAAGCTTTCTTT. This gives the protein CASSEWGENTEAFF.